This T cell receptor beta chain came from a study of blood T cell repertoires in COVID-19. Study-level background: Sources were T cells, B-cell-depleted T cells, or PBMCs; the material itself was cDNA or gDNA.

The table came from immunoSEQ multiplex PCR; TCRdb's copy has only in-frame clones and leaves some out. Of tens of thousands of clones listed, 86% are singletons. The V and J ends lost 1 base and 4 bases respectively, with 8 bases between them. The germline V gene encodes CDR1 SGHAT and CDR2 FQNNGV. The length of the CDR3 is 14 residues. The gene calls are TRBV11-2 and TRBJ2-1; a possible D gene is TRBD2 (5 bases). The specimen was peripheral blood. The clonotype comes from a human donor in a cohort sampled during active COVID-19. The CDR3 loop reads CASSLAGRYNEQFF. CDR3 nucleotide sequence: TGTGCCAGCAGCTTAGCGGGAAGGTACAATGAGCAGTTCTTC.